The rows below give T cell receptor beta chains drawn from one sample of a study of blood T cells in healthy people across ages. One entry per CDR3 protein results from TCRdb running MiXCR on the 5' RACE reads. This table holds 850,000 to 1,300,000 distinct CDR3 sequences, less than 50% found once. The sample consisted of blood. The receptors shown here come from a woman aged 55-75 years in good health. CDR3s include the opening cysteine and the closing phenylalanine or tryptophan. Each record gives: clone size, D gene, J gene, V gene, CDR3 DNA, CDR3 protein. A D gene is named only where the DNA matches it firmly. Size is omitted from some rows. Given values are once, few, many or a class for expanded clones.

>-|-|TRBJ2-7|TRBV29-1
TGCAGCGTTGAAGAGTATCAGGGCGAGCAGTACTTC
CSVEEYQGEQYF
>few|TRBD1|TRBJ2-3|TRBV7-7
TGTGCCAGCAGCTCGACAGGGGGGAGTGGAGATACGCAGTATTTT
CASSSTGGSGDTQYF
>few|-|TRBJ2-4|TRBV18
TGTGCCAGCTCACCAGCACTAGGAGGGGACATTCAGTACTTC
CASSPALGGDIQYF
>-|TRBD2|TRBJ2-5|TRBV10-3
TGTGTCATCAGCACTCTCAGTGGAGCGGGAAGGGTAGAGACCCAGTACTTC
CVISTLSGAGRVETQYF
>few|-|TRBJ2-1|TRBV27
TGTGCCAGCAGTTTATTAAGAGGGGGAGGGGAATCCTACAATGAGCAGTTCTTC
CASSLLRGGGESYNEQFF
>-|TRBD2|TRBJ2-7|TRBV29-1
TGCAGCGTTGTGGCGGGAGTACTTTACGAGCAGTACTTC
CSVVAGVLYEQYF
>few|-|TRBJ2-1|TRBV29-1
TGCAGCGTTGAGAGCGCTCGTCGCAATGAGCAGTTCTTC
CSVESARRNEQFF
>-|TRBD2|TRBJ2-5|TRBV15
TGTGCCACCAGCAGAGAGAAGGTACTAGCGGGAGATACCCAGTACTTC
CATSREKVLAGDTQYF
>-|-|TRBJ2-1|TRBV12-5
TGTGCTAGTACCCCAATAATAGGGTCCTACAGTGAGCAGTTCTTC
CASTPIIGSYSEQFF
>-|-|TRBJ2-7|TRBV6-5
TGTGCCAGCAGTCCCCCCGTTTCCGCTGGCGAGCAGTACTTC
CASSPPVSAGEQYF
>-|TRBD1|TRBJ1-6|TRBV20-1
TGCAGTGCTTTCACAGGGGGCGAGCTTTCACCCCTCCACTTT
CSAFTGGELSPLHF
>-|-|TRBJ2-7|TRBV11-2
TGTGCCAGCAGCCAGATCGGGGCTAGCGTTCCCTACGAGCAGTACTTC
CASSQIGASVPYEQYF
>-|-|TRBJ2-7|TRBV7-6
TGTGCCAGCAGCGCGGAGGGGGAGGTGGGGAATGAGCAGTACTTC
CASSAEGEVGNEQYF
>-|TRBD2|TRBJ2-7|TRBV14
TGTGCCAGCAGCCAAGTTCTAGCGGGAGGGTCCTACGAGCAGTACTTC
CASSQVLAGGSYEQYF
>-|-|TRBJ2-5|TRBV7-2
TGTGCCAGCAGCGTAGAGGCGTTTCAGTCCATTTACCCCCTTGAGCAGTACTTC
CASSVEAFQSIYPLEQYF
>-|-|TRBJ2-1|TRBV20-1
TGCAGTGCTGGACGACCTAACAATGAGCAGTTCTTC
CSAGRPNNEQFF
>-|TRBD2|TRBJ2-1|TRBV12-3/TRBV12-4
TGTGCCAGCAGTTTAGAATGCGGGGGTTCCAATGAGCAGTTCTTC
CASSLECGGSNEQFF
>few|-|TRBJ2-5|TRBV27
TGTGCCAGCAGTCCTTATCGGCAGGGGCAAGAGACCCAGTACTTC
CASSPYRQGQETQYF
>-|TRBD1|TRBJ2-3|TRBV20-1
TGCAGAGCGGCCGAAGGGACAGGGGGCCCAGATACGCAGTATTTT
CRAAEGTGGPDTQYF
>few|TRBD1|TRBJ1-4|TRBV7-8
TGTGCCAGCAGCCCCTTAAACAGGGGAGGCGAAAAACTGTTTTTT
CASSPLNRGGEKLFF
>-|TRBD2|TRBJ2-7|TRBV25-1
TGTGCCAGCAGTGACTTAACTAGCGGGAGAGGCAATGAGCAGTACTTC
CASSDLTSGRGNEQYF
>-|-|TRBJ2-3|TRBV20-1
TGCAGTGCTAGAGGGGAAGTTACAGATACGCAGTATTTT
CSARGEVTDTQYF
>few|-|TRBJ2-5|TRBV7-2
TGTGCCAGCAGCTTTTTAGGGGGAGAGACCCAGTACTTC
CASSFLGGETQYF
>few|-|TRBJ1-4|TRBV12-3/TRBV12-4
TGTGCCAGCAGTTCTGCGGCGGGGAACAAGGGAAAACTGTTTTTT
CASSSAAGNKGKLFF
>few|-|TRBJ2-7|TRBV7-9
TGTGCCACGGGCCAGTCCTACGAGCAGTACTTC
CATGQSYEQYF
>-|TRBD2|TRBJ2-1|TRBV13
TGTGCCAGCAGCTCCCAGCGGGAGGGCCGGGTTGAGCAGTTCTTC
CASSSQREGRVEQFF
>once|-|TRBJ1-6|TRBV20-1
TGCAGTGCTCCAGTCAGCTCCTATAATTCACCCCTCCACTTT
CSAPVSSYNSPLHF
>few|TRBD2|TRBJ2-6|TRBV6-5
TGTGCCAGCAGTTCCCCGGGACTAGCGGGTCTGGCGGGGGCCAACGTCCTGACTTTC
CASSSPGLAGLAGANVLTF
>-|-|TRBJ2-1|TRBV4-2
TGTGCCAGCAGCCACGACCCGGGCTCAAGCTCCTACAATGAGCAGTTCTTC
CASSHDPGSSSYNEQFF
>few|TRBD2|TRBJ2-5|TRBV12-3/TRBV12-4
TGTGCCAGCAGTTCCCCCCTAGCGGAAGATCAGTACTTC
CASSSPLAEDQYF
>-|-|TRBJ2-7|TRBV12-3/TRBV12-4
TGTGCCAGCAGTCTAGATCAGACTGGTTACGAGCAGTACTTC
CASSLDQTGYEQYF
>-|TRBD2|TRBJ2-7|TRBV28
TGTGCCAGCAGGCGTAGCGGGAGAAATTACGAGCAGTACTTC
CASRRSGRNYEQYF
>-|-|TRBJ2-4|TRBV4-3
TGCGCCAGCAGCCTGACCGGGGACTTACCCCGGAACATTCAGTACTTC
CASSLTGDLPRNIQYF
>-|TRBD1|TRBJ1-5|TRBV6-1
TGTGCCAGCCAATCAGGGACAGGCTATAGCAATCAGCCCCAGCATTTT
CASQSGTGYSNQPQHF
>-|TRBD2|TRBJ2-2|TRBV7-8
TGTGCCAGCAGCTCAAGCGGGAGGGCACACACCGGGGAGCTGTTTTTT
CASSSSGRAHTGELFF
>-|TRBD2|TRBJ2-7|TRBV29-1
TGCAGCGCCCTAGGTCTAGCGGGCTCCTACGAGCAGTACTTC
CSALGLAGSYEQYF
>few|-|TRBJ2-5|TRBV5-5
TGTGCCAGCAGCTACGGACAGAGGGGGGAGACCCAGTACTTC
CASSYGQRGETQYF
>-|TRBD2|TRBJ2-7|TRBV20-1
TGCAGTGCTAGTATTAGCGGGAGGGGTGAGCAGTACTTC
CSASISGRGEQYF
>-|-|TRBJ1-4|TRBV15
TGTGCCACCAGCAGAGATCGACAGCTCGCTGAAAAACTGTTTTTT
CATSRDRQLAEKLFF
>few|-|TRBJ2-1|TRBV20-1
TGCAGTGCTGCGGCAGGGGTATATGAGCAGTTCTTC
CSAAAGVYEQFF
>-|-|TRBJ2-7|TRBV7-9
TGTGCCAGCAGCACACGGACGGCCGCCTACGAGCAGTACTTC
CASSTRTAAYEQYF
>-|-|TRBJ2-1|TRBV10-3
TGTGCCACCACGGTGGGGGCAAAATCCTACAATGAGCAGTTCTTC
CATTVGAKSYNEQFF
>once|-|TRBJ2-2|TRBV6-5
TGTGCCAGCAGCCTGGTAAACACCGGGGAGCTGTTTTTT
CASSLVNTGELFF
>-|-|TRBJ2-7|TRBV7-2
TGTGCCAGCAGCTTAGGACAGTTCGCCGAGCAGTACTTC
CASSLGQFAEQYF
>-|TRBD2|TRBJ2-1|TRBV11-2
TGTGCCAGCAGCCCAGCGGGGCGCGTCGGTAATGAGCAGTTCTTC
CASSPAGRVGNEQFF
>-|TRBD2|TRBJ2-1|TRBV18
TGTGCCAGCTCACCACCGAGGGAGGGGGAGCAGTTCTTC
CASSPPREGEQFF
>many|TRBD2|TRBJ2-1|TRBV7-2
TGTGCCAGCAGCGGTAGCGGGACGGCTTACAATGAGCAGTTCTTC
CASSGSGTAYNEQFF
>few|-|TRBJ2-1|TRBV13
TGTGCCAGCAGCTTACAGGTGCGAAATGAGCAGTTCTTC
CASSLQVRNEQFF
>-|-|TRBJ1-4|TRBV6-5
TGTGCCAGCAGGGGGGCCTCCACGAGACGGGAAAAACTGTTTTTT
CASRGASTRREKLFF
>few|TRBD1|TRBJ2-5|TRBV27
TGTGCCAGCAGTTTAGGGCGGTCAGGGGGATCTTCAGAGACCCAGTACTTC
CASSLGRSGGSSETQYF
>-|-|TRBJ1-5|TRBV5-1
TGCGCCAGCAGCTTGGGGGGCACGAGCAATCGGCCCCAGCATTTT
CASSLGGTSNRPQHF
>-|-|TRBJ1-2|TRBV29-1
TGCAGCGTTGAAAGACAGATTAATGGCTGCACCTTC
CSVERQINGCTF
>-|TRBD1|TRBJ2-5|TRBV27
TGTGCCAGCAGTTTAGTTACGACAGGGGTCGGTAGGCAAGAGACCCAGTACTTC
CASSLVTTGVGRQETQYF
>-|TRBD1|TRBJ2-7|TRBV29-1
TGCAGCGCCCAGACCGGGACAGGGGGCTCCTACGAGCAGTACTTC
CSAQTGTGGSYEQYF
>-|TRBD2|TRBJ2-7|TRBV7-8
TGTGCCAGCAGCGCCCGGACTAGTAACGAGCAGTACTTC
CASSARTSNEQYF
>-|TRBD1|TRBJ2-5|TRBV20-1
TGCAGTGCCTTGGACAGGGTCGGGGGAGAGACCCAGTACTTC
CSALDRVGGETQYF
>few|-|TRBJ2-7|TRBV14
TGTGCCAGCAGCCGCCTCCCCCCACGGGACGAGCAGTACTTC
CASSRLPPRDEQYF
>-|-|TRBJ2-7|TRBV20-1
TGCAGTGCTACTCGCGCTCAGGGTTCCTACGAGCAGTACTTC
CSATRAQGSYEQYF